The T cell receptor beta chain under discussion was sequenced for a study of blood T cell repertoires in COVID-19. Study as a whole: Italy, Spain and the United States were the sources of the convalescent and acute COVID-19 samples.

Generated by immunoSEQ multiplex PCR, the TCRdb table keeps only in-frame clones and is missing some. Of 200,000 to 250,000 clones in the sample, about 91% were seen once. The CDR3 length is 14 residues. V was shortened by 0 bases and J by 5 bases, with 11 bases between the two germline ends. CDR1 and CDR2 (germline): SNHLY, FYNNEI. The rearrangement links TRBV2 to TRBJ2-7; perhaps TRBD2 as D (5 bases). Sample: peripheral blood. The receptor was derived from a woman in her 30s with COVID-19, enrolled during active disease. DNA for the CDR3: TGTGCCAGCAGTGAAGCCCCCGGGATTAACGAGCAGTACGTC. It encodes CASSEAPGINEQYV.